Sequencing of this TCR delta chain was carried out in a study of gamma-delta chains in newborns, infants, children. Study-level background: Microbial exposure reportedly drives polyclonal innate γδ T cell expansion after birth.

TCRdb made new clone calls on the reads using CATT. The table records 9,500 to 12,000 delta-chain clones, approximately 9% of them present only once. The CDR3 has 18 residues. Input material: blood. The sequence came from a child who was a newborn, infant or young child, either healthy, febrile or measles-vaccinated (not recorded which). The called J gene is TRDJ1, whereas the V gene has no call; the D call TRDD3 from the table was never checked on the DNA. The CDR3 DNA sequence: TGTGCCTGTGACACCTTGCTTCGGACTGGTGGGTACACCGATAAACTCATCTTT. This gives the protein CACDTLLRTGGYTDKLIF.